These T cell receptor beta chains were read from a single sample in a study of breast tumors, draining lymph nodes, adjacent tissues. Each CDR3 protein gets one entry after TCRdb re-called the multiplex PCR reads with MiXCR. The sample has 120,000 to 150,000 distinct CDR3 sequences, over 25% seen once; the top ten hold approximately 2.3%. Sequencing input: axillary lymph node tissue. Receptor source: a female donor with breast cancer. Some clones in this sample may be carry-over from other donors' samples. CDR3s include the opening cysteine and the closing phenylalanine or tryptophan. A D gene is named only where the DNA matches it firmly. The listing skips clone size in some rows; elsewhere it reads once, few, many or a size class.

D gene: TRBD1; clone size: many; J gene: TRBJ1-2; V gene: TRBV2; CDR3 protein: CAIDRAAEGYTF; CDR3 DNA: TGTGCCATTGACAGGGCCGCGGAGGGCTACACCTTC
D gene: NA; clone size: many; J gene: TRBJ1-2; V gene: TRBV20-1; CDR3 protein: CSAREQGGGGYTF; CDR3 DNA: TGCAGTGCTAGAGAACAGGGCGGAGGTGGCTACACCTTC
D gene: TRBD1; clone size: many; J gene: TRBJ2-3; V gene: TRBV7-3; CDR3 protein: CASSLMGTATDTQYF; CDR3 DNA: TGTGCCAGCAGCTTAATGGGGACAGCCACAGATACGCAGTATTTT
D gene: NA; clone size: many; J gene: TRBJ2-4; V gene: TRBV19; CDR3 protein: CASSPRLGIQYF; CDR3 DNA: TGTGCCAGTAGTCCGCGACTGGGCATTCAGTACTTC
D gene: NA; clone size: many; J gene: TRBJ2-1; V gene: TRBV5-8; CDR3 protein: CASTGGSSYNEQFF; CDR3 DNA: TGTGCCAGCACCGGAGGGAGCTCCTACAATGAGCAGTTCTTC
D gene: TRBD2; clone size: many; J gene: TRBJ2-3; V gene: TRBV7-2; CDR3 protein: CASSLMSGGATDTQYF; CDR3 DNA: TGTGCCAGCAGCTTAATGAGCGGGGGGGCAACAGATACGCAGTATTTT
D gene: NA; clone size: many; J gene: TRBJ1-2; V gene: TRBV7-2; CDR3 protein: CASSLSGPYGYTF; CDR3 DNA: TGTGCCAGCAGCTTGTCAGGCCCCTATGGCTACACCTTC
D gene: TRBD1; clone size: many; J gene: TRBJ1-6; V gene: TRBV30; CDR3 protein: CAWSTGGYGSPLHF; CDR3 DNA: TGTGCCTGGAGTACAGGGGGCTACGGTTCACCCCTCCACTTT
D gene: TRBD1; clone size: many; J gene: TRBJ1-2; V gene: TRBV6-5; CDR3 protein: CASSYQGADYGYTF; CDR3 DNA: TGTGCCAGCAGTTACCAGGGGGCCGACTATGGCTACACCTTC
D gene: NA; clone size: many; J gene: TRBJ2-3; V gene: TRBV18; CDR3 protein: CASSPGTARGTQYF; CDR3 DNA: TGTGCCAGCTCACCCGGAACGGCCCGAGGTACGCAGTATTTT
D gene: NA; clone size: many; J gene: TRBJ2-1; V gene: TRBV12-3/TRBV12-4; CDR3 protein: CASSSGLYTPFF; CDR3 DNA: TGTGCCAGCAGCTCCGGCTTGTACACACCCTTCTTC
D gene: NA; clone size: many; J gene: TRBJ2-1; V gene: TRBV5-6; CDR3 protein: CASSSRGLDNEQFF; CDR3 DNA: TGTGCCAGCAGCTCCCGGGGTTTGGACAATGAGCAGTTCTTC
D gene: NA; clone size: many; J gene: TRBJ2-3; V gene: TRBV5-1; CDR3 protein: CASSSGRATDTQYF; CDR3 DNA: TGCGCCAGCAGCTCGGGCAGGGCCACAGATACGCAGTATTTT
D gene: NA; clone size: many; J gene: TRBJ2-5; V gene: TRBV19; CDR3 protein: CATSDTQETQYF; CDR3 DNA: TGTGCCACTTCAGACACCCAAGAGACCCAGTACTTC
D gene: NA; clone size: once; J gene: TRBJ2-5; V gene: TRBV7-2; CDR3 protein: CASSLVGTVGLETQYF; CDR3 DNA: TGTGCCAGCAGCTTAGTCGGGACTGTTGGGTTAGAGACCCAGTACTTC
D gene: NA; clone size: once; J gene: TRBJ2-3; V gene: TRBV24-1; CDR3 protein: CATSARAASGTNTQYF; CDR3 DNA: TGTGCCACCAGTGCTAGAGCGGCAAGTGGCACAAATACGCAGTATTTT
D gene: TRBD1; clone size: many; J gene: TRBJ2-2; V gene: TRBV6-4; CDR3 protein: CASSAEQGATGELFF; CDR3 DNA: TGTGCCAGCAGTGCTGAACAGGGGGCCACCGGGGAGCTGTTTTTT
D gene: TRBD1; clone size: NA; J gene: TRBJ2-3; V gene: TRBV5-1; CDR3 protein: CASRPGQGTDTQYF; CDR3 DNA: TGCGCCAGCAGACCGGGACAGGGTACAGATACGCAGTATTTT
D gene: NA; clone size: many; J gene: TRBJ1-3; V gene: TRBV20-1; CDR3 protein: CSAFKGDSGNTIYF; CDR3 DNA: TGCAGTGCCTTTAAAGGGGACTCTGGAAACACCATATATTTT
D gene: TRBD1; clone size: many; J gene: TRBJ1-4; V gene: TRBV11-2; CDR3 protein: CASSQRQGAFEKLFF; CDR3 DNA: TGTGCCAGCAGCCAGCGACAGGGGGCTTTTGAAAAACTGTTTTTT
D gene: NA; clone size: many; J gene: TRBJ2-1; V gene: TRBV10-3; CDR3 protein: CAIKGSSYNEQFF; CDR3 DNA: TGTGCCATCAAGGGGTCCTCCTACAATGAGCAGTTCTTC
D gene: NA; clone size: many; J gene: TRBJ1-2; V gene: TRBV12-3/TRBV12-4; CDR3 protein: CASSLEARRGGYTF; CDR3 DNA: TGTGCCAGCAGTTTAGAAGCCCGCCGCGGCGGCTACACCTTC
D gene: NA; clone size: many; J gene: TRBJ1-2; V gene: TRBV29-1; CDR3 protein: CSVVGHTGIYGYTF; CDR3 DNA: TGCAGCGTTGTGGGGCACACTGGAATCTATGGCTACACCTTC
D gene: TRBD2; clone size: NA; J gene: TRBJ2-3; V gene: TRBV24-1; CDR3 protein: CATSGPGGNTQYF; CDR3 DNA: TGTGCCACCAGTGGCCCGGGGGGGAATACGCAGTATTTT
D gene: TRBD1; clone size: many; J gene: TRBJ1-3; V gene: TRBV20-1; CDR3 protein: CSARGQGGWNTIYF; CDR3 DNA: TGCAGTGCTAGGGGACAGGGGGGTTGGAACACCATATATTTT
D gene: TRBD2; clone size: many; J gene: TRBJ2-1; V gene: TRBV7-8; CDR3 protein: CASSLVVGLAGRSYNEQFF; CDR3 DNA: TGTGCCAGCAGCTTAGTGGTGGGACTAGCGGGGAGGTCCTACAATGAGCAGTTCTTC
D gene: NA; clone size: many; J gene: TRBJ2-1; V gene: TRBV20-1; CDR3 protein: CSAQKALSSYNEQFF; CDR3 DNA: TGCAGTGCCCAAAAGGCCCTCAGCTCCTACAATGAGCAGTTCTTC